The 31 T cell receptor beta chains given below trace back to one sample, sequenced in a study of sequential checkpoint blockade in melanoma. Only in-frame clones appear in the TCRdb table, and some are missing; sequencing was by immunoSEQ multiplex PCR. The data contain some 9,200 clones, about 23% of them singletons. Treatment reported: randomized to nivolumab then ipilimumab (arm A) or the reverse (arm B). Sequenced material: tumor tissue (inferred from file names), taken from a patient given nivolumab and ipilimumab in sequence. Receptors originate from a human donor with melanoma.

Worth noting for this clone: This specimen includes other DNA sequences encoding the same CDR3. The CDR3 region has the DNA TGTGCCACCAGCAGAGCCGGGACAGGACCAAATCAGCCCCAGCATTTT. Translated: CATSRAGTGPNQPQHF. The chain recombines TRBV15 with TRBJ1-5, with 8 bases matching TRBD1. Germline assignment: CDR1 LNHNV and CDR2 YYDKDF (reference sequence). V dropped 1 base and J dropped 4; count of bases not matched to a gene: 6. CDR3 length equals 16 residues.

This clone was seen repeatedly, ten times or more. The CDR3 bases are TGTGCCAGCAGCTTAACCCCAGACAGGGGATCCCATCAGCCCCAGCATTTT. Translating it yields CASSLTPDRGSHQPQHF. The chain carries TRBV11-3 and TRBJ1-5; 8 bases are shared with TRBD1. From germline, CDR1 is SGHNT and CDR2 YENEEA. V shed 2 bases, J shed 5 bases, and the junction held 11 bases outside the gene matches. The CDR3 runs 17 residues.

The gene calls are TRBV6-8 and TRBJ2-3; tentatively, D is TRBD1 or TRBD2 (5 bases each). The CDR3 totals 13 residues. V lost 10 bases, J lost 10 bases, and 21 bases lay in between. In germline, CDR1 is MNHGY, CDR2 SAAAGT. CDR3 residues: CATYRPVLGAQYF. The CDR3, as DNA: TGTGCCACCTATCGGCCCGTTCTGGGGGCGCAGTATTTT.

The sample holds a few counts of this clone. J is TRBJ2-2 and V is TRBV6-8, with TRBD1 matching 10 bases. The germline CDR1 and CDR2 sequences are MNHGY and SAAAGT. The CDR3 has 14 amino acids. V lost 8 bases to trimming and J lost 4 bases; unmatched junction nucleotides: 4. CDR3 loop: CASGTGAGTGELFF. The CDR3 nucleotides read TGTGCCAGCGGGACAGGGGCTGGCACCGGGGAGCTGTTTTTT.

The rearrangement joins TRBV19 to TRBJ2-1, with 12 nucleotides matching TRBD2. J gave up 9 bases and V 4 bases, and 7 bases lay outside the gene matches. Per germline, CDR1 LNHDA and CDR2 SQIVND (reference sequence). The CDR3 spans 15 residues. In DNA, the CDR3 is TGTGCCAGTAGTAGGACTAGCGGGGATTTTAGTGAGCAGTTCTTC. Translated: CASSRTSGDFSEQFF.

This clone occurred a few times. The gene calls are TRBV19 and TRBJ1-3, with a weak D call TRBD1 (6 bases). CDR1 is LNHDA and CDR2 is SQIVND in the germline V gene (reference sequence). V gave up 7 bases and J gave up 3 bases, with 10 bases separating them. CDR3 length equals 13 residues. The CDR3: CASTGGLGNTIYF. CDR3 nucleotide sequence: TGTGCCAGTACGGGGGGGCTTGGAAACACCATATATTTT.

DNA for the CDR3: TGTGCCACCAGTTGGGAGCGGGGGAGAGAGACCCAGTACTTC. Protein sequence: CATSWERGRETQYF. The chain uses TRBV15 and TRBJ2-5, with 8 bases fitting TRBD2. Germline V gene sequence: CDR1 LNHNV, CDR2 YYDKDF (reference sequence). The V and J ends lost 6 bases and 4 bases, in that order; junction bases with no gene match: 7. The CDR3 sequence is 14 residues long.

The V call is TRBV28, the J call TRBJ2-7, with TRBD1 matching 10 bases. Unmatched junction bases numbered 8, after V lost 5 bases and J lost 4 bases. The CDR3 has 15 amino acids. Germline CDR1 MDHEN, CDR2 SYDVKM. CDR3 DNA sequence: TGTGCCAGCAGTCAACGACAGGGGGCCTTATACGAGCAGTACTTC. Translated, it gives CASSQRQGALYEQYF.

In DNA form, the CDR3 reads TGTGCCAGCAGCGTAGGGGAAGCCAGTAATGAAAAACTGTTTTTT. Translating gives CASSVGEASNEKLFF. The V call is TRBV11-3, the J call TRBJ1-4; maybe TRBD1 (5 bases). Germline CDR1 is SGHNT and CDR2 is YENEEA. The V and J ends lost 5 bases and 4 bases respectively, with 14 bases between them. The CDR3 totals 15 residues.

The genes are TRBV11-3 and TRBJ1-4, with 9 bases identical to TRBD1. The germline gives CDR1 SGHNT, CDR2 YENEEA. CDR3 length: 16 amino acids. V shed 5 bases and J 4 bases; nucleotides not matched to a gene: 8. The CDR3 DNA is TGTGCCAGCAGCCCCAACCCGGGACAGGGTAATGAAAAACTGTTTTTT. Its protein is CASSPNPGQGNEKLFF.

This clone was seen a handful of times. The chain carries TRBV28 and TRBJ1-1; 7 nucleotides match TRBD1. This CDR3 region has 12 residues. J gave up 1 base and V 8 bases, and 1 base lay outside the gene matches. Germline V gene lookup returns CDR1 MDHEN and CDR2 SYDVKM. The CDR3 protein is CASWTGNTEAFF. The CDR3 nucleotides are TGTGCCAGCTGGACAGGGAACACTGAAGCTTTCTTT.

The V call is TRBV11-3, the J call TRBJ2-5; 12 bases are shared with TRBD2. The germline CDR1 and CDR2 sequences are SGHNT and YENEEA. The CDR3 is made up of 15 amino acids. The ends lost 3 bases at V and 4 bases at J; junction bases unmatched: 3. This CDR3 is CASSFGLAGSETQYF. The CDR3 DNA sequence: TGTGCCAGCAGCTTTGGACTAGCGGGGTCAGAGACCCAGTACTTC.

The rearrangement uses TRBV6-8 and TRBJ2-7; D might be TRBD1 (5 bases). Germline loops: CDR1 MNHGY, CDR2 SAAAGT. V lost 2 bases and J lost 0, with 8 bases in between. The CDR3 is 14 residues long. The CDR3 region is CASSYGASSYEQYF. The CDR3 coding sequence is TGTGCCAGCAGTTACGGGGCGAGCTCCTACGAGCAGTACTTC.

V usage is TRBV19 and J usage is TRBJ2-1; TRBD1 matches 8 bases. Germline CDR1 reads LNHDA; CDR2 reads SQIVND (reference sequence). The CDR3 spans 18 residues. After removal of 3 bases from V and 8 bases from J, the junction contained 18 bases not matched to a gene. The CDR3 loop reads CASSMARRTGSIIHEQFF. CDR3 coding DNA: TGTGCCAGTAGTATGGCTCGACGGACAGGGAGTATAATTCATGAGCAGTTCTTC.

This clone is labeled as medium-sized (0.01 to 0.1%). This rearrangement joins TRBV11-3 to TRBJ2-5; D is possibly TRBD2 (6 bases). The V end was cut by 5 bases, the J end by 4 bases, with 14 bases between. Germline loops: CDR1 SGHNT, CDR2 YENEEA. There are 14 residues in the CDR3. The CDR3 sequence: CASSQPTEGETQYF. CDR3 sequence (DNA): TGTGCCAGCAGCCAACCGACGGAGGGAGAGACCCAGTACTTC.

The chain joins TRBV12-5 to TRBJ1-1; TRBD1 aligns across 7 bases. The CDR3 contains 18 residues. Germline V gene sequence: CDR1 LGHNT, CDR2 FRNRAP. The CDR3 DNA reads as TGTGCCAGCATTCTCCCGTCCGGGCAGGGGGATATGAACACTGAAGCTTTCTTT. It specifies CASILPSGQGDMNTEAFF.

The chain has TRBV9 and TRBJ2-5; D possibly uses TRBD1 or TRBD2 (7 bases each). Germline assignment: CDR1 SGDLS and CDR2 YYNGEE. The CDR3 consists of 15 residues. V was cut by 4 bases and J by 5 bases, with 18 bases left in between. The CDR3 protein is CASSSPGGAGETQYF. In DNA form, the CDR3 reads TGTGCCAGCAGCTCCCCAGGGGGGGCCGGCGAGACCCAGTACTTC.

This clone was observed a handful of times. The genes are TRBV6-8 and TRBJ1-2, with 7 nucleotides matching TRBD1. This CDR3 region has 14 residues. J lost 3 bases, V lost 5 bases, and 6 bases had no gene match. Germline V lookup: CDR1 MNHGY, CDR2 SAAAGT. CDR3 residues: CASSVGTVYYGYTF. In DNA, the CDR3 is TGTGCCAGCAGTGTCGGGACAGTATACTATGGCTACACCTTC.

This clone was detected a few times. The rearrangement links TRBV10-2 to TRBJ2-3, with 8 bases that match TRBD1. Germline V lookup: CDR1 WSHSY, CDR2 SAAADI. The length of the CDR3 is 13 residues. After removal of 9 bases from V and 3 bases from J, the junction contained 5 bases not matched to a gene. CDR3 nucleotides: TGCGCCAGTGCAGGGGGCATGACAGATACGCAGTATTTT. Its translation: CASAGGMTDTQYF.

The chain is built from TRBV11-3 and TRBJ2-5; 8 bases match TRBD1. V was clipped by 5 bases and J by 5 bases; unmatched bases: 10. Germline CDR1 SGHNT, CDR2 YENEEA. The CDR3 is made up of 15 amino acids. CDR3 bases: TGTGCCAGCAGCCCGAGAGCAGGGGGCCGGGAGACCCAGTACTTC. This codes for CASSPRAGGRETQYF.

The genes are TRBV11-3 and TRBJ2-1, with 10 bases matching TRBD2. Germline V gene sequence: CDR1 SGHNT, CDR2 YENEEA. Losses at the gene ends were 3 bases for V and 4 bases for J; bases not matched to a gene: 0. The CDR3 has 14 residues. The CDR3 DNA is TGTGCCAGCAGCTTTAGCGGGGGGTACAATGAGCAGTTCTTC. As protein: CASSFSGGYNEQFF.

This clone was seen only a few times. The chain has TRBV7-1 and TRBJ2-5, with 7 bases aligning to TRBD2. TRBV7-1 is marked as an open reading frame, function uncertain. This CDR3 spans 13 amino acids. Trimming cost V 4 bases and J 5 bases; bases outside gene matches: 4. CDR3 residues: CASSLAGWETQYF. Here the CDR3 DNA reads TGTGCCAGCAGCTTAGCGGGTTGGGAGACCCAGTACTTC.

By sample share, this clone is medium-sized. For the CDR3, the DNA is TGTGCCAGCAGCTTGGACAGGTTGAACACTGAAGCTTTCTTT. It yields the protein CASSLDRLNTEAFF. V and J are TRBV11-3 and TRBJ1-1; TRBD1 agrees at 7 bases. The trim removed 3 bases at V and 0 bases at J, leaving 1 base unmatched. The CDR3 runs to 14 residues. Germline assignment: CDR1 SGHNT and CDR2 YENEEA.

Sample share makes this clone medium-sized (0.01 to 0.1%). The J gene is TRBJ2-1, the V gene TRBV6-8, with D unresolved. Trimming stripped 0 bases from V and 4 bases from J, with 10 bases between. The germline CDR1 and CDR2 sequences are MNHGY and SAAAGT. The length of the CDR3 is 15 residues. The DNA of the CDR3 is TGTGCCAGCAGTTACTCTGGCGGAGAGTACAATGAGCAGTTCTTC. It yields the protein CASSYSGGEYNEQFF.

The DNA for the CDR3 is TGCGCCAGCACCGCCCAGGGGGCGAGTGAGACCCAGTACTTC. Its protein product is CASTAQGASETQYF. The chain carries TRBV5-1 and TRBJ2-5, with 8 bases aligning to TRBD1. This CDR3 spans 14 amino acids. Germline V gives CDR1 SGHRS, CDR2 YFSETQ. Trimming at V came to 6 bases and at J to 5 bases, leaving 9 bases not matched to a gene.

The J gene is TRBJ1-6, the V gene TRBV6-8, with 11 bases identical to TRBD1. CDR1 and CDR2 from the germline V gene are MNHGY and SAAAGT. CDR3 length: 15 amino acids. V lost 6 bases to trimming and J lost 10 bases; unmatched junction nucleotides: 8. CDR3 in amino acids: CASRGSGTGGSPLHF. CDR3 nucleotide sequence: TGTGCCAGCAGGGGCTCCGGGACAGGGGGATCACCCCTCCACTTT.

This clone rates as medium-sized. The CDR3 region is CASSFTGISGNTIYF. In nucleotides, the CDR3 is TGCGCCAGCAGCTTCACAGGGATTTCAGGAAACACCATATATTTT. The chain employs TRBV4-1 and TRBJ1-3; perhaps TRBD1 as D (6 bases). The CDR3 is made up of 15 amino acids. CDR1 MGHRA and CDR2 YSYEKL come from the germline V gene. Trimming removed 5 bases from V and 4 bases from J, with 15 bases in between.

The chain couples TRBV6-8 to TRBJ1-1, with D perhaps TRBD1 (6 bases). Trimming took off 5 bases at V and 8 bases at J, with 24 bases between the two ends. The CDR3 is 16 residues long. CDR1 MNHGY and CDR2 SAAAGT come from the germline V gene. The CDR3 reads CASSGGHIAKGEEAFF. The CDR3 coding sequence is TGTGCCAGCAGTGGGGGACACATAGCGAAGGGAGAGGAAGCTTTCTTT.

This chain connects TRBV19 to TRBJ2-1; 16 nucleotides match TRBD2. This CDR3 has 16 amino acids. Trimming took 3 bases from V and 7 from J; bases not matched to a gene: 3. CDR1 is LNHDA and CDR2 is SQIVND in the germline V gene (reference sequence). The CDR3 reads CASSMGLAGGQNEQFF. In nucleotides, the CDR3 is TGTGCCAGTAGTATGGGACTAGCGGGGGGGCAGAATGAGCAGTTCTTC.

This clone was recorded a few times. This chain uses TRBV28 with TRBJ2-7; possibly TRBD1 for D (6 bases). Trimming cost V 1 base and J 3 bases, with 16 bases left between them. Germline CDR1 MDHEN, CDR2 SYDVKM. This CDR3 is 16 amino acids long. The CDR3 coding sequence is TGTGCCAGCAGTTTATTTGTGGGGGCCTCCGACTACGAGCAGTACTTC. Encoded protein: CASSLFVGASDYEQYF.

This clone is medium-sized (0.01 to 0.1%) by share. V usage is TRBV28 and J usage is TRBJ2-5, with TRBD2 matching over 8 bases. The V gene end was trimmed by 6 bases and the J gene end by 9 bases; junction bases not matched to a gene: 21. This CDR3 is built from 17 residues. The V gene's germline CDR1 is MDHEN and CDR2 SYDVKM. CDR3 sequence (DNA): TGTGCCAGCAGGATGCTCCGGACTAGCTTAACAAGGGGGGCCCAGTACTTC. This codes for CASRMLRTSLTRGAQYF.